This TCR beta chain was recorded in a study of blood T cell repertoires in COVID-19. Study background: The study drew acute and convalescent COVID-19 samples from the United States, Italy and Spain.

In the original analysis: Amplification from reference gene primers served as the basis for estimated nucleated cell counts. Sequencing was performed with immunoSEQ multiplex PCR; in TCRdb, only in-frame clones are kept and a portion is missing. From that table come the V and J calls and clone size; the DNA was used to work out D and trimming. The sample has around 15,000 clones, roughly 80% seen once. From germline, CDR1 is MDHEN and CDR2 SYDVKM. The CDR3 has 15 residues. Trimming removed 6 bases at V and 2 bases at J, with 14 bases between. This sequence originates from a man aged 80 or over with active COVID-19. Sequences were obtained from peripheral blood. The chain employs TRBV28 and TRBJ1-3; possible D gene TRBD1, 6 bases. The CDR3 DNA reads as TGTGCCAGCAGCCTAGAGGGGGTCCCTGGAAACACCATATATTTT. Protein: CASSLEGVPGNTIYF.